This T cell receptor (beta chain) was identified in a study of cytotoxic CD8 clonotypes in ibrutinib-treated CLL. The overall study: By median around 69 months, 12 had progressed and around 14 stayed remitted; responses had been 2 complete and roughly 25 partial.

The assay was immunoSEQ multiplex PCR, and TCRdb's table has in-frame clones only and misses some. The sample contains roughly 250,000 clones, roughly 70% of which appear only once. General study results and limits: Researchers report that baseline clonality outpaced age-matched healthy donors and tracked circulating CD8+ T-cell counts.

As to this clone: Its specificity is not known.

Germline V lookup: CDR1 MDHEN, CDR2 SYDVKM. The CDR3 sequence is 10 residues long. V gave up 3 bases and J gave up 9 bases, with 3 bases separating them. Material: PBMCs, obtained after 24 months of ibrutinib treatment. V and J are TRBV28 and TRBJ2-1; no reliable D call. The TCR sequence derives from a human donor with chronic lymphocytic leukemia. This CDR3 reads CASSFGEQFF. As DNA, the CDR3 is TGTGCCAGCAGTTTCGGTGAGCAGTTCTTC.